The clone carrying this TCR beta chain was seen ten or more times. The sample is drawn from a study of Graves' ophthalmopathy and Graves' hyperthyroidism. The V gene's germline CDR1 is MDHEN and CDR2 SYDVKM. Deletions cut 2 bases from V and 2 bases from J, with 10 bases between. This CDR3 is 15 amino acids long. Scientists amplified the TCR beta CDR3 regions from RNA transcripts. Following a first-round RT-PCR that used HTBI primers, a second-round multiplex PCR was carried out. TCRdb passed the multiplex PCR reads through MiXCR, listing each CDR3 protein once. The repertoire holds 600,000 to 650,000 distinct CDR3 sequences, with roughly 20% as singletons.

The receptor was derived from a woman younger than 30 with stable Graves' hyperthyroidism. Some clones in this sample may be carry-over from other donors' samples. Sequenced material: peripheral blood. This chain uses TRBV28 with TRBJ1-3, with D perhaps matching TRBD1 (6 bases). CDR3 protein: CASSLRRGPGNTIYF. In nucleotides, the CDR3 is TGTGCCAGCAGTTTACGTCGGGGGCCTGGAAACACCATATATTTT.